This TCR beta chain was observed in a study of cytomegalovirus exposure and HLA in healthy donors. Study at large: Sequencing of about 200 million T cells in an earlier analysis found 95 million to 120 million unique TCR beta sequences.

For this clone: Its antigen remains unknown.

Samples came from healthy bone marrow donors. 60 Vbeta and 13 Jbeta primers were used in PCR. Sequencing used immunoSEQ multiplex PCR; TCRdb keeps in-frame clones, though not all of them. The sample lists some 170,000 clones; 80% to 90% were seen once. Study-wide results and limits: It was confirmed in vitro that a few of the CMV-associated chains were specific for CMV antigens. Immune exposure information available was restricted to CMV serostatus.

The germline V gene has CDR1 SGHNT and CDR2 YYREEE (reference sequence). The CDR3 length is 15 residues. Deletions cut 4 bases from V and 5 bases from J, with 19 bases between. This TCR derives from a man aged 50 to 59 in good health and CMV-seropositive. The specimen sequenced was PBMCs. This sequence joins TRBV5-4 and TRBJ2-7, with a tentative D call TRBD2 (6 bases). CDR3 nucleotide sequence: TGTGCCAGCAGCCCAAGGGCTAAGGGCGGGGACGAGCAGTACTTC. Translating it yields CASSPRAKGGDEQYF. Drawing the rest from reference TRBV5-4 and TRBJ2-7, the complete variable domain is ETGVTQSPTHLIKTRGQQVTLRCSSQSGHNTVSWYQQALGQGPQFIFQYYREEENGRGNFPPRFSGLQFPNYSSELNVNALELDDSALYLCASSPRAKGGDEQYFGPGTRLTVT.